This T cell receptor (beta chain) was sequenced in a study of T-cell reconstitution after alpha-beta-depleted transplantation in children. Germline V gene lookup returns CDR1 MGHRA and CDR2 YSYEKL. With V trimmed by 3 bases and J by 4 bases, 7 bases remained unmatched. This CDR3 is 15 amino acids long. The library targeted TCRbeta and was prepared with unique molecular identifiers. TCRdb independently ran MiXCR on the PCR reads; one entry per CDR3 protein. Of 800,000 to 1,000,000 distinct CDR3 sequences detected, under 30% appear once; the ten largest clones hold 25% to 35%. Regarding this clonotype: What it recognizes is unknown.

The study's findings and limits: T-cell numbers and diversity one year post-transplant derived largely from freshly generated T cells. Day-60 TCRbeta diversity that was high in some patients was derived from surviving recipient T cells and thymic progenitors. About two months after transplant, alpha-beta T cells reportedly came from several hundred expanded graft clones.

The specimen was PBMCs, mostly from graft donor cells, collected 360 days after TCRalphabeta/CD19-depleted stem cell transplant. The chain has TRBV4-1 and TRBJ2-5, with TRBD1 matching 8 bases. This clonotype was sampled from a boy under two years old who had a stem cell transplant for SCID, so the T cells may come from the graft donor. CDR3 sequence: CASSHWSGGAETQYF. The CDR3 coding sequence is TGCGCCAGCAGCCACTGGTCAGGGGGCGCAGAGACCCAGTACTTC.